A selection of T cell receptor beta chains follows, all from one sample in a study of blood T cell repertoires in COVID-19. Only in-frame clones appear in the TCRdb table, and some are missing; sequencing was by immunoSEQ multiplex PCR. Of over 120,000 clones in the sample, about 80% were seen once. The sequencing input was PBMCs or T cells enriched from blood (not recorded which). These receptors came from a woman aged 45-65 years who had recovered from COVID-19. CDR3s include the opening cysteine and the closing phenylalanine or tryptophan. The order of the fields is clone size, J gene, D gene, V gene, CDR3 DNA, CDR3 protein. D genes are given only for firm matches. Clone size, where shown, is once, few, many, or a class for clones that have expanded.

abundance: -; j_gene: TRBJ1-2; d_gene: TRBD1; v_gene: TRBV24-1; CDR3nt: TGTGCCACCAGTGATGGGACAGTGTCTAACTATGGCTACACCTTC; CDR3aa: CATSDGTVSNYGYTF
abundance: -; j_gene: TRBJ1-1; d_gene: -; v_gene: TRBV25-1; CDR3nt: TGTGCCAGCAGAGGCAGCGACACTGAAGCTTTCTTT; CDR3aa: CASRGSDTEAFF
abundance: -; j_gene: TRBJ2-1; d_gene: -; v_gene: TRBV5-1; CDR3nt: TGCGCCAGCACCGCCGGTGGGCTGATTAAACTTAATGAGCAGTTCTTC; CDR3aa: CASTAGGLIKLNEQFF
abundance: -; j_gene: TRBJ1-1; d_gene: TRBD1; v_gene: TRBV7-2; CDR3nt: TGTGCCAGCAGCTTAGGACAGGGGGCGAACACTGAAGCTTTCTTT; CDR3aa: CASSLGQGANTEAFF
abundance: -; j_gene: TRBJ1-1; d_gene: -; v_gene: TRBV24-1; CDR3nt: TGTGCCACTTCGGGGCCAGGGGCCTCGAACACTGAAGCTTTCTTT; CDR3aa: CATSGPGASNTEAFF
abundance: -; j_gene: TRBJ1-2; d_gene: -; v_gene: TRBV28; CDR3nt: TGTGCCAGCAGCCGCGGGGAGGGCTACACCTTC; CDR3aa: CASSRGEGYTF
abundance: -; j_gene: TRBJ1-6; d_gene: -; v_gene: TRBV5-4; CDR3nt: TGTGCCAGCAGCTCCCGACAGAGCTCCTATAATTCACCCCTCCACTTT; CDR3aa: CASSSRQSSYNSPLHF
abundance: -; j_gene: TRBJ1-6; d_gene: TRBD1; v_gene: TRBV27; CDR3nt: TGTGCCAGCAGTCCAGGGGCGGGACAGGGCTATTCACCCCTCCACTTT; CDR3aa: CASSPGAGQGYSPLHF
abundance: -; j_gene: TRBJ1-4; d_gene: -; v_gene: TRBV7-2; CDR3nt: TGTGCCAGCAGCTTAGTAACAGGGGAAAAACTGTTTTTT; CDR3aa: CASSLVTGEKLFF
abundance: -; j_gene: TRBJ1-1; d_gene: -; v_gene: TRBV12-3/TRBV12-4; CDR3nt: TGTGCCAGCAGTTTTAGGAGGACTGAAGCTTTCTTT; CDR3aa: CASSFRRTEAFF
abundance: -; j_gene: TRBJ2-7; d_gene: TRBD1; v_gene: TRBV5-1; CDR3nt: TGCGCCAGCAGAGACAGGGGTAGTGGTTACGAGCAGTACTTC; CDR3aa: CASRDRGSGYEQYF
abundance: -; j_gene: TRBJ2-7; d_gene: -; v_gene: TRBV20-1; CDR3nt: TGCAGTGCGCAGAACTACGAGCAGTACTTC; CDR3aa: CSAQNYEQYF
abundance: -; j_gene: TRBJ1-6; d_gene: -; v_gene: TRBV5-6; CDR3nt: TGTGCCAGCAGCTTGGGCACAGCCGGCTCCTATAATTCACCCCTCCACTTT; CDR3aa: CASSLGTAGSYNSPLHF
abundance: -; j_gene: TRBJ2-7; d_gene: -; v_gene: TRBV5-6; CDR3nt: TGTGCCAGCAGCTTGGTGGGTGGCGGGCGGATGGACGAGCAGTACTTC; CDR3aa: CASSLVGGGRMDEQYF
abundance: -; j_gene: TRBJ2-5; d_gene: TRBD1; v_gene: TRBV28; CDR3nt: TGTGCCAGCAGTTTCCTAGACAGGGGGCAAGAGACCCAGTACTTC; CDR3aa: CASSFLDRGQETQYF
abundance: -; j_gene: TRBJ2-3; d_gene: TRBD1; v_gene: TRBV6-5; CDR3nt: TGTGCCAGCAGGCCACAGGGGCATCACCTCGATACGCAGTATTTT; CDR3aa: CASRPQGHHLDTQYF
abundance: -; j_gene: TRBJ2-1; d_gene: TRBD2; v_gene: TRBV27; CDR3nt: TGTGCCAGCAGAACACTAGCGGGTATTTACAATGAGCAGTTCTTC; CDR3aa: CASRTLAGIYNEQFF
abundance: -; j_gene: TRBJ1-3; d_gene: TRBD1; v_gene: TRBV4-2; CDR3nt: TGTGCCAGCAGCCAAGACCCAGACAGGGGGCAAAGTTGTTTT; CDR3aa: CASSQDPDRGQSCF
abundance: -; j_gene: TRBJ1-2; d_gene: TRBD1; v_gene: TRBV5-4; CDR3nt: TGTGCCAGCAGCTTTCAGGGGGCCCTGGACTATGGCTACACCTTC; CDR3aa: CASSFQGALDYGYTF
abundance: -; j_gene: TRBJ1-1; d_gene: -; v_gene: TRBV25-1; CDR3nt: TGTGCCAGCAGCGAAACTTACCAGGGAAGAGAAGCTTTCTTT; CDR3aa: CASSETYQGREAFF
abundance: -; j_gene: TRBJ1-3; d_gene: TRBD1; v_gene: TRBV9; CDR3nt: TGTGCCAGCAGCGTTGGGACAGTCTCTGGAAACACCATATATTTT; CDR3aa: CASSVGTVSGNTIYF
abundance: few; j_gene: TRBJ2-1; d_gene: TRBD2; v_gene: TRBV5-4; CDR3nt: TGTGCCAGCAGCCCTGAAGCGGGGGGGTCTGATGAGCAGTTCTTC; CDR3aa: CASSPEAGGSDEQFF
abundance: -; j_gene: TRBJ2-2; d_gene: -; v_gene: TRBV2; CDR3nt: TGTGCCAGCAGTCCTGACAGGCCTGCGAACACCGGGGAGCTGTTTTTT; CDR3aa: CASSPDRPANTGELFF
abundance: -; j_gene: TRBJ1-3; d_gene: TRBD1; v_gene: TRBV2; CDR3nt: TGTGCCAGCAGTGGGCTAGGGACAGGGGGATCGGCTGGAAACACCATATATTTT; CDR3aa: CASSGLGTGGSAGNTIYF
abundance: -; j_gene: TRBJ2-3; d_gene: TRBD2; v_gene: TRBV4-1; CDR3nt: TGCGCCAGCAGCCTTGGCGGGACTAGCGGCCGGGATACGCAGTATTTT; CDR3aa: CASSLGGTSGRDTQYF
abundance: few; j_gene: TRBJ1-1; d_gene: -; v_gene: TRBV10-3; CDR3nt: TGTGCCATCAGTGAGTCGGGGGGGAAAAACACTGAAGCTTTCTTT; CDR3aa: CAISESGGKNTEAFF
abundance: -; j_gene: TRBJ2-6; d_gene: -; v_gene: TRBV1; CDR3nt: TGCACCAGCAGCCGTTGGTTAGCGGGGGGGCCTCGGGCCAACGTCCTGACTTTC; CDR3aa: CTSSRWLAGGPRANVLTF
abundance: -; j_gene: TRBJ1-2; d_gene: TRBD1; v_gene: TRBV5-1; CDR3nt: TGCGCCAGTACCCGAGGACAGGACTTCCCCTCCTATGGCTACACCTTC; CDR3aa: CASTRGQDFPSYGYTF
abundance: -; j_gene: TRBJ1-6; d_gene: -; v_gene: TRBV6-5; CDR3nt: TGTGCCAGCAGGCCAGGGAGGATCGGGTCACCCCTCCACTTT; CDR3aa: CASRPGRIGSPLHF
abundance: -; j_gene: TRBJ2-3; d_gene: -; v_gene: TRBV6-4; CDR3nt: TGTGCCAGCAGTGTAGTTCAGGGACTAGATACGCAGTATTTT; CDR3aa: CASSVVQGLDTQYF
abundance: -; j_gene: TRBJ1-2; d_gene: TRBD1; v_gene: TRBV7-9; CDR3nt: TGTGCCAGCAGCTGGGCGTCAGGGGGCCGGGGCTACACCTTC; CDR3aa: CASSWASGGRGYTF
abundance: -; j_gene: TRBJ2-1; d_gene: TRBD1; v_gene: TRBV15; CDR3nt: TGTGCCACCTACGGACAGGGCAGGGAGAATGAGCAGTTCTTC; CDR3aa: CATYGQGRENEQFF
abundance: once; j_gene: TRBJ1-6; d_gene: -; v_gene: TRBV18; CDR3nt: TGTGCCAGCTCACCACGCCTGACAGATAATTCACCCCTCCACTTT; CDR3aa: CASSPRLTDNSPLHF
abundance: few; j_gene: TRBJ1-1; d_gene: -; v_gene: TRBV5-1; CDR3nt: TGCGCCAGCAGCTTGGCTCTAGGGGGTGGGAACACTGAAGCTTTCTTT; CDR3aa: CASSLALGGGNTEAFF
abundance: -; j_gene: TRBJ2-2; d_gene: TRBD1; v_gene: TRBV14; CDR3nt: TGTGCCCTTTTCCGTTATGACAGGGGGAAGGCGAACACCGGGGAGCTGTTTTTT; CDR3aa: CALFRYDRGKANTGELFF
abundance: -; j_gene: TRBJ2-4; d_gene: TRBD2; v_gene: TRBV19; CDR3nt: TGTGCCAGTAGACCCTTCAACGGGGGGTTAGCCAAAAACATTCAGTACTTC; CDR3aa: CASRPFNGGLAKNIQYF
abundance: -; j_gene: TRBJ2-3; d_gene: TRBD1; v_gene: TRBV5-1; CDR3nt: TGCGCCAGCAGCCCAGACAGGGGTGCAGATACGCAGTATTTT; CDR3aa: CASSPDRGADTQYF